This T cell receptor beta chain originates from a study of blood T cell repertoires in COVID-19. Across the study: T cells, B-cell-depleted T cells, or PBMCs provided the cDNA or gDNA that served as material.

Source study methods: Reference gene primer amplification gave nucleated cell count estimates. The repertoire was sequenced with immunoSEQ multiplex PCR; TCRdb's copy has only in-frame clones and lacks some. D and trimming come from the DNA, and the V and J calls and clone size come from that table. This sample has about 75,000 clones, with 90% found just once. Germline-derived CDR1 and CDR2 are MNHNS and SASEGT. Trimming stripped 2 bases from V and 0 bases from J, with 17 bases between. The CDR3 loop spans 18 amino acids. The sample comprised peripheral blood. This sequence joins TRBV6-1 and TRBJ1-5, with D possibly TRBD1 on 5 matching bases. This clonotype was obtained from a human donor in a cohort sampled during active COVID-19. The CDR3 DNA reads as TGTGCCAGCAGTGAAAAACCTGACAGCGTTGATAGCAATCAGCCCCAGCATTTT. Translated: CASSEKPDSVDSNQPQHF.